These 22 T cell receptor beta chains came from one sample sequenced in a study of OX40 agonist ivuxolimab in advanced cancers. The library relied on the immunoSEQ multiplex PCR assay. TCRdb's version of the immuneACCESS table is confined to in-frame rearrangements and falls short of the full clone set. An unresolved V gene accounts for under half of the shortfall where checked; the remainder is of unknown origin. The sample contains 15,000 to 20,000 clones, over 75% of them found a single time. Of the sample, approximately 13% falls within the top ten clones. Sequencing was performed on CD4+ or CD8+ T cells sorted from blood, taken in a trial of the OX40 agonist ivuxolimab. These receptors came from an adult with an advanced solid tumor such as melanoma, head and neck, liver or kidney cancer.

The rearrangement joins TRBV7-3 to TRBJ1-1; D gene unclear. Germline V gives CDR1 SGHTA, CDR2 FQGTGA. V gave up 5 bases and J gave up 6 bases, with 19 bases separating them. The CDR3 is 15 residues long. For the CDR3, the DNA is TGTGCCAGCAGCACCCATCCGAGAGGGAGTGCTGAAGCTTTCTTT. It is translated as CASSTHPRGSAEAFF. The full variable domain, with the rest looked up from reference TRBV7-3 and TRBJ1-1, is GAGVSQTPSNKVTEKGKYVELRCDPISGHTALYWYRQSLGQGPEFLIYFQGTGAADDSGLPNDRFFAVRPEGSVSTLKIQRTERGDSAVYLCASSTHPRGSAEAFFGQGTRLTVV.

CDR3 coding DNA: TGTGCCAGCAGCGATACCGGGACTAGTCCATACGAGCAGTACTTC. Residues: CASSDTGTSPYEQYF. The rearrangement joins TRBV11-3 to TRBJ2-7, with TRBD2 matching 8 bases. Germline loops: CDR1 SGHNT, CDR2 YENEEA. The length of the CDR3 is 15 residues. J lost 4 bases, V lost 5 bases, and 10 bases had no gene match.

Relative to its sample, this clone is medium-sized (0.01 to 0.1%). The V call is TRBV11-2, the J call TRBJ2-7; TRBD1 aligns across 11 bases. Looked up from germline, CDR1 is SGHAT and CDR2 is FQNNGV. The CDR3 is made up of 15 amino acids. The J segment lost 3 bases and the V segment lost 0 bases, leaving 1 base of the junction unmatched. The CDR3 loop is CASSLDGTGGYEQYF. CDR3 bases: TGTGCCAGCAGCTTAGATGGGACAGGGGGCTACGAGCAGTACTTC.

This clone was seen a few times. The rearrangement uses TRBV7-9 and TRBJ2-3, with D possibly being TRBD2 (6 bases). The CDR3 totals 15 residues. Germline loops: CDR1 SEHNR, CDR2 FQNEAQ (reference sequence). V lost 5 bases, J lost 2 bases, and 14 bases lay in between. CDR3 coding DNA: TGTGCCAGCAGCCTGGGGGGAAGGCCCACAGATACGCAGTATTTT. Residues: CASSLGGRPTDTQYF.

The CDR3 nucleotides read TGTGCCAGCAGTGACCTGGGGGCCGGCACTGAAGCTTTCTTT. Its translation: CASSDLGAGTEAFF. The chain joins TRBV6-4 to TRBJ1-1, with D perhaps TRBD1 (6 bases). From germline, CDR1 is MRHNA and CDR2 SNTAGT. CDR3 size: 14 residues. V was pared by 2 bases and J by 4 bases, with 11 bases between.

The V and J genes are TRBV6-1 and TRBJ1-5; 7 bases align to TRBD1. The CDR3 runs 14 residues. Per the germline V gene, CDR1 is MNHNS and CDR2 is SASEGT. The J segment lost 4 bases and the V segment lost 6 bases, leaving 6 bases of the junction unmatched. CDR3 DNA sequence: TGTGCCAGCAGAAAGACAGGGAGGAATCAGCCCCAGCATTTT. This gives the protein CASRKTGRNQPQHF.

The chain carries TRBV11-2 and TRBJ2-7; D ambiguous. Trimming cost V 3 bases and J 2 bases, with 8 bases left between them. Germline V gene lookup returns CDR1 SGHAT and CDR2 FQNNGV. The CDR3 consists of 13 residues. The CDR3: CASSFGSAYEQYF. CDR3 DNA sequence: TGTGCCAGCAGCTTCGGCAGCGCCTACGAGCAGTACTTC.

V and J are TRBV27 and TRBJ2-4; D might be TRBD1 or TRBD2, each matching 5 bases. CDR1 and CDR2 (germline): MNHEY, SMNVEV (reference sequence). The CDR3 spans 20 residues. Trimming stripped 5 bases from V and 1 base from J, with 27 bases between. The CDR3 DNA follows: TGTGCCAGCAGTACGCTTCAACACGGGACCCCTAGGGAGGCCAAAAACATTCAGTACTTC. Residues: CASSTLQHGTPREAKNIQYF.

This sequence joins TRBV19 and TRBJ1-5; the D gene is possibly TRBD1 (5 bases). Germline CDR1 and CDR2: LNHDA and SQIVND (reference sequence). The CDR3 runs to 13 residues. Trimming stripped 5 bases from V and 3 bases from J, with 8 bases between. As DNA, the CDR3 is TGTGCCAGTAGTCCAGGGTACAATCAGCCCCAGCATTTT. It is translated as CASSPGYNQPQHF.

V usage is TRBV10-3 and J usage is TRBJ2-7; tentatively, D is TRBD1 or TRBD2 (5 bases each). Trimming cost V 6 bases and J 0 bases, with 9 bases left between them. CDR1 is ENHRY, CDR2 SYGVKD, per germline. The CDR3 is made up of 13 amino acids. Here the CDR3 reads CAISRDGSYEQYF. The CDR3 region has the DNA TGTGCCATCAGCCGGGACGGCTCCTACGAGCAGTACTTC.

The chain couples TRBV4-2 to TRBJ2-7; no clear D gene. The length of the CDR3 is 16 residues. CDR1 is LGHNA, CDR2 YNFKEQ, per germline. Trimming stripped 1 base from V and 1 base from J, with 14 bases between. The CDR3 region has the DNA TGTGCCAGCAGCCAAGGTGTTCACTCTGATTCCTACGAGCAGTACTTC. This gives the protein CASSQGVHSDSYEQYF.

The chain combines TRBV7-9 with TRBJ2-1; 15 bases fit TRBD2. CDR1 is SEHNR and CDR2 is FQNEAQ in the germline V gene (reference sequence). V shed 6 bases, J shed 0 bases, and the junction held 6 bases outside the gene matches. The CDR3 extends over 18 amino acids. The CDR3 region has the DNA TGTGCCAGCAGTTCCGGGACTAGCGGGGGGAGCTCCTACAATGAGCAGTTCTTC. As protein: CASSSGTSGGSSYNEQFF. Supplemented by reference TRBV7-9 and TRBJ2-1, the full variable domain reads DTGVSQNPRHKITKRGQNVTFRCDPISEHNRLYWYRQTLGQGPEFLTYFQNEAQLEKSRLLSDRFSAERPKGSFSTLEIQRTEQGDSAMYLCASSSGTSGGSSYNEQFFGPGTRLTVL.

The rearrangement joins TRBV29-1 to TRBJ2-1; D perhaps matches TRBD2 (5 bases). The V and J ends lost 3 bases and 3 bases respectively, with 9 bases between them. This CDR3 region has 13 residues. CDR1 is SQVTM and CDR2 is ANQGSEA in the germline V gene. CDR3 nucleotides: TGCAGCGTTGATTTTGGGAGCTACAATGAGCAGTTCTTC. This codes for CSVDFGSYNEQFF.

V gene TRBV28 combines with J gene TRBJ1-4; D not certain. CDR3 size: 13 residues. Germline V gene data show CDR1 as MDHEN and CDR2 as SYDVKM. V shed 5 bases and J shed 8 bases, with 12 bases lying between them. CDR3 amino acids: CASSPVVWEKLFF. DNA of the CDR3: TGTGCCAGCAGTCCCGTAGTTTGGGAAAAACTGTTTTTT.

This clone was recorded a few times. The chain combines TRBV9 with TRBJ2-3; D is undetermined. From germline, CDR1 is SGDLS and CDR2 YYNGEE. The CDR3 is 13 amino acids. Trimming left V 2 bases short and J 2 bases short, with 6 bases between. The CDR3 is CASSVQNTDTQYF. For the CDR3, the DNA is TGTGCCAGCAGCGTTCAGAACACAGATACGCAGTATTTT.

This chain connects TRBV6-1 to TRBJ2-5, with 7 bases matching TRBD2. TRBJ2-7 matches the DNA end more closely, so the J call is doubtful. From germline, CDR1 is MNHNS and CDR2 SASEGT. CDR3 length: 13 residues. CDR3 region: CASSSAGVDEQYF. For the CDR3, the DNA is TGTGCCAGCAGTAGTGCGGGAGTGGACGAGCAGTACTTC.

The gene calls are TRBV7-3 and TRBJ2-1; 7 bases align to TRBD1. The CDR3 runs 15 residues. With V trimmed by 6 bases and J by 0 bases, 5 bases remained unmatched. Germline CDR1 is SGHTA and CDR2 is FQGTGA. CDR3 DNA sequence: TGTGCCAGCAGTAAAGGGGGCGGCTCCTACAATGAGCAGTTCTTC. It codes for CASSKGGGSYNEQFF.

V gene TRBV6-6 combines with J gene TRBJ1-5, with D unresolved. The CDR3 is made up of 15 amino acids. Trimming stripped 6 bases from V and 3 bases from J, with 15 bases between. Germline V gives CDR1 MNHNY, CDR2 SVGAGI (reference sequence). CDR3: CASSHWGGSNQPQHF. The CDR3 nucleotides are TGTGCCAGCAGCCATTGGGGAGGTTCCAATCAGCCCCAGCATTTT.

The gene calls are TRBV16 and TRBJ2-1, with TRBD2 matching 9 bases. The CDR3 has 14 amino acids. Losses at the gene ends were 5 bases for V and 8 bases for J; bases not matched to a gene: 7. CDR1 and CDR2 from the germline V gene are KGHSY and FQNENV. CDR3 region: CASSYMREGYEQFF. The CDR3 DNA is TGTGCCAGCAGCTACATGCGGGAGGGGTATGAGCAGTTCTTC. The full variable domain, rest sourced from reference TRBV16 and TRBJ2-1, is GEEVAQTPKHLVRGEGQKAKLYCAPIKGHSYVFWYQQVLKNEFKFLISFQNENVFDETGMPKERFSAKCLPNSPCSLEIQATKLEDSAVYFCASSYMREGYEQFFGPGTRLTVL.

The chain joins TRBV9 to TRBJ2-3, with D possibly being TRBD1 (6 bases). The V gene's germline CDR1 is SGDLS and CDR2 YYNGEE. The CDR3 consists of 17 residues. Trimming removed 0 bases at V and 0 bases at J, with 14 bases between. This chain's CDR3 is CASSVAGGLTSTDTQYF. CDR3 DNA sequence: TGTGCCAGCAGCGTAGCTGGGGGCCTTACTAGCACAGATACGCAGTATTTT. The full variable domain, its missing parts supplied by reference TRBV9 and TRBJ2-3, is DSGVTQTPKHLITATGQRVTLRCSPRSGDLSVYWYQQSLDQGLQFLIQYYNGEERAKGNILERFSAQQFPDLHSELNLSSLELGDSALYFCASSVAGGLTSTDTQYFGPGTRLTVL.

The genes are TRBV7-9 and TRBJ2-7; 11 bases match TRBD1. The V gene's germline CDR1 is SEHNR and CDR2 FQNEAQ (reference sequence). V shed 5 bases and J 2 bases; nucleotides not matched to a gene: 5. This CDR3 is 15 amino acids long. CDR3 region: CASSTGQGGTYEQYF. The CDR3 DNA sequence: TGTGCCAGCAGCACGGGACAGGGGGGAACCTACGAGCAGTACTTC.

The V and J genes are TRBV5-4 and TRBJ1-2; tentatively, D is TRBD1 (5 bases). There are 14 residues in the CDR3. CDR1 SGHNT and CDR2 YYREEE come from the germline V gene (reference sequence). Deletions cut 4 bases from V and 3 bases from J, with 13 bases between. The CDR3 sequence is CASSPPRGDYGYTF. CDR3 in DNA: TGTGCCAGCAGCCCTCCGAGGGGCGACTATGGCTACACCTTC.